The source of this TCR beta chain is a study of blood T cell repertoires in COVID-19. The CDR3 spans 17 residues. Germline-derived CDR1 and CDR2 are LGHDT and YNNKEL (reference sequence). Trimming removed 0 bases from V and 5 bases from J; junction bases left unmatched: 6. Profiled with immunoSEQ multiplex PCR; TCRdb holds only in-frame clones, not every one. The sample has some 500,000 clones; around nine tenths are singletons. Material for sequencing was PBMCs or T cells enriched from blood (not recorded which). The rearrangement links TRBV3-1 (or the pseudogene TRBV3-2) to TRBJ2-3; 12 bases are a match to TRBD1. This TCR was recovered from a middle-aged woman who had recovered from COVID-19. This CDR3 reads CASSQDSGTGGRDTQYF. The CDR3 coding sequence is TGTGCCAGCAGCCAAGATAGTGGGACAGGGGGCAGAGATACGCAGTATTTT.